These 32 T cell receptor beta chains share one sample of origin, sequenced in a study of blood T cell repertoires in COVID-19. Profiling relied on immunoSEQ multiplex PCR, and the TCRdb table lists in-frame clones only, not all of them. The table records about 170,000 clones, under 95% of them present only once. The sequenced sample consisted of peripheral blood. The receptors here all came from a man aged 18 to 29 with COVID-19, enrolled during active disease.

The gene calls are TRBV6-5 and TRBJ2-3; 9 bases map to TRBD1. Germline assignment: CDR1 MNHEY and CDR2 SVGAGI. With V trimmed by 4 bases and J by 3 bases, 5 bases remained unmatched. This CDR3 has 15 residues. This CDR3 is CASSSGQGRTDTQYF. For the CDR3, the DNA is TGTGCCAGCAGTTCCGGACAGGGGCGGACAGATACGCAGTATTTT.

The CDR3 DNA sequence: TGTGCCAGCAGACCGACACCGATTATGGTGGACAATGAGCAGTTCTTC. Translating it yields CASRPTPIMVDNEQFF. V gene TRBV6-6 combines with J gene TRBJ2-1; D is unclear. From germline, CDR1 is MNHNY and CDR2 SVGAGI (reference sequence). This CDR3 region has 16 residues. Trimming left V 6 bases short and J 5 bases short, with 20 bases between.

A word on this clone: The sample holds other DNA sequences that translate to the same CDR3. The CDR3 DNA reads TGCGCCAGCAGCCGGGACAGGGACCAGCCCCAGCATTTT. It encodes CASSRDRDQPQHF. The chain couples TRBV5-1 to TRBJ1-5; 9 bases line up with TRBD1. This CDR3 is 13 amino acids long. The ends lost 4 bases at V and 7 bases at J; junction bases unmatched: 3. Germline V gene data show CDR1 as SGHRS and CDR2 as YFSETQ.

The chain uses TRBV19 and TRBJ1-3; no firm D call. Germline assignment: CDR1 LNHDA and CDR2 SQIVND (reference sequence). This CDR3 has 15 residues. V shed 3 bases and J shed 0 bases, with 9 bases lying between them. CDR3: CASSIYVYSGNTIYF. DNA for the CDR3: TGTGCCAGTAGTATCTACGTATACTCTGGAAACACCATATATTTT.

The rearrangement links TRBV11-2 to TRBJ2-1; TRBD2 matches 9 bases. Germline trimming cut 4 bases from V and 4 bases from J; bases unmatched to any gene: 2. CDR3 length: 14 residues. Germline CDR1 reads SGHAT; CDR2 reads FQNNGV. In nucleotides, the CDR3 is TGTGCCAGCAGCTCTAGCGGGACTTACAATGAGCAGTTCTTC. Translating gives CASSSSGTYNEQFF.

The J gene is TRBJ2-1, the V gene TRBV15, with D possibly TRBD2 on 7 matching bases. The V end was cut by 5 bases, the J end by 8 bases, with 31 bases between. Per germline, CDR1 LNHNV and CDR2 YYDKDF (reference sequence). This CDR3 has 19 residues. This CDR3 is CATSATPRGASTAGDEQFF. CDR3 sequence (DNA): TGTGCCACCAGCGCTACGCCCAGGGGCGCCTCCACGGCGGGGGATGAGCAGTTCTTC.

J is TRBJ2-7 and V is TRBV19; 7 bases map to TRBD2. CDR1 is LNHDA, CDR2 SQIVND, per germline (reference sequence). The CDR3 has 16 amino acids. Trimming took 1 base from V and 3 from J; bases not matched to a gene: 9. The CDR3 is CASSIALSREFYEQYF. Here the CDR3 DNA reads TGTGCCAGTAGTATAGCGCTTTCGCGGGAGTTCTACGAGCAGTACTTC.

Of note for this clone: A read error may account for a junction end that differs from germline. The gene calls are TRBV5-6 and TRBJ1-4, with TRBD1 matching 10 bases. From germline, CDR1 is SGHDT and CDR2 YYEEEE. The CDR3 contains 14 residues. The CDR3 nucleotides are TGTGCCAGCAGCACAGACAGGGGGCCTGAAAAACTGCTTTTT. Translation: CASSTDRGPEKLLF.

The CDR3 here is CASSSDGGAHRPQHF. CDR3 in DNA: TGCGCCAGCAGCTCCGACGGGGGGGCTCATCGGCCCCAGCATTTT. The J gene is TRBJ1-5, the V gene TRBV5-1; tentatively, D is TRBD1 (6 bases). Trimming removed 3 bases at V and 9 bases at J, with 19 bases between. The CDR3 length is 15 residues. Germline V CDR1 and CDR2: SGHRS, YFSETQ.

The chain recombines TRBV28 with TRBJ1-2; D might be TRBD1 (5 bases). V was shortened by 3 bases and J by 6 bases, with 14 bases between the two germline ends. Germline CDR1 is MDHEN and CDR2 is SYDVKM. The CDR3 has 14 amino acids. The CDR3 DNA reads TGTGCCAGCAGTTTGGGCAGGGCTTTACATGGCTACACCTTC. Protein: CASSLGRALHGYTF.

The chain recombines TRBV11-3 with TRBJ2-1, with TRBD2 matching 10 bases. The germline V gene encodes CDR1 SGHNT and CDR2 YENEEA. The CDR3 has 15 amino acids. The V segment lost 1 base and the J segment 3 bases; nucleotides outside the gene matches: 0. In nucleotides, the CDR3 is TGTGCCAGCAGCTTAGGGACTAGCGGCTACAATGAGCAGTTCTTC. This gives the protein CASSLGTSGYNEQFF.

A few counts support this clone. V is TRBV6-5 and J is TRBJ2-7; 8 bases fit TRBD1. The CDR3 has 11 amino acids. Losses at the gene ends were 8 bases for V and 12 bases for J; bases not matched to a gene: 9. Looked up from germline, CDR1 is MNHEY and CDR2 is SVGAGI. CDR3 sequence: CASATGGVWYF. The CDR3 DNA follows: TGTGCCAGCGCCACAGGGGGAGTTTGGTACTTC.

This sequence joins TRBV7-6 and TRBJ2-1; 7 bases match TRBD2. Germline loops: CDR1 SGHVS, CDR2 FNYEAQ. The CDR3 is 19 residues long. The V gene end was trimmed by 1 base and the J gene end by 0 bases; junction bases not matched to a gene: 12. As DNA, the CDR3 is TGTGCCAGCAGCTTAGGCGGGCTTGTGGGAGGGGTCTCCTACAATGAGCAGTTCTTC. Translated: CASSLGGLVGGVSYNEQFF. The full variable domain, with the rest looked up from reference TRBV7-6 and TRBJ2-1, is GAGVSQSPRYKVTKRGQDVALRCDPISGHVSLYWYRQALGQGPEFLTYFNYEAQQDKSGLPNDRFSAERPEGSISTLTIQRTEQRDSAMYRCASSLGGLVGGVSYNEQFFGPGTRLTVL.

About this clone: A junction boundary mismatches the germline segment, possibly from a read error. The chain employs TRBV7-7 and TRBJ2-2, with 11 bases fitting TRBD2. Germline CDR1 and CDR2: SSHAT and FNYEAQ (reference sequence). The CDR3 is made up of 18 amino acids. CDR3: CASSLAPRTSGPTGELFF. DNA of the CDR3: TGTGCTAGCAGCTTAGCCCCTCGGACTAGCGGGCCGACCGGGGAGCTGTTTTTT.

In its sample, this clone was seen a few times. This rearrangement joins TRBV10-3 to TRBJ1-3; D gene uncertain. V gave up 7 bases and J gave up 0 bases, with 7 bases separating them. The length of the CDR3 is 13 residues. The germline V gene has CDR1 ENHRY and CDR2 SYGVKD. The CDR3 is CAIKRSSGNTIYF. The CDR3 DNA follows: TGTGCCATCAAGAGGAGCTCTGGAAACACCATATATTTT.

Concerning this clone: The sample has other DNA sequences that encode this CDR3 too. The CDR3 nucleotides read TGTGCCAGCAGCTTCTCGCAGGGGAACACTGAAGCTTTCTTT. Its translation: CASSFSQGNTEAFF. The gene calls are TRBV5-4 and TRBJ1-1, with D maybe TRBD1 (5 bases). This CDR3 is 14 amino acids long. Trimming took 2 bases from V and 1 from J, leaving 9 bases between them. Germline values: CDR1 SGHNT, CDR2 YYREEE (reference sequence).

This rearrangement joins TRBV2 to TRBJ1-2; D might be TRBD1 (6 bases). The CDR3 is 14 residues long. Trimming shortened V by 4 bases and J by 4 bases, and 13 bases separated the two germline ends. Germline V CDR1 and CDR2: SNHLY, FYNNEI. CDR3 sequence (DNA): TGTGCCAGCAGTGTACTGGGGGCTCCCTATGGCTACACCTTC. This encodes CASSVLGAPYGYTF.

The genes are TRBV5-1 and TRBJ2-7, with 7 bases identical to TRBD1. The CDR3 is made up of 12 amino acids. CDR1 is SGHRS and CDR2 is YFSETQ in the germline V gene. The ends lost 4 bases at V and 6 bases at J; junction bases unmatched: 4. CDR3 bases: TGCGCCAGCAGCACCGACAGGGTCGAGCAGTACTTC. Residues: CASSTDRVEQYF.

V is TRBV5-4 and J is TRBJ2-2, with D unclear. The V gene lost 1 base and the J gene lost 7 bases, with 5 bases spanning the gap. Germline assignment: CDR1 SGHNT and CDR2 YYREEE (reference sequence). The CDR3 is 12 amino acids. CDR3 residues: CASSLLRGELFF. The CDR3 DNA is TGTGCCAGCAGCTTGCTGCGCGGGGAGCTGTTTTTT. Using reference TRBV5-4 and TRBJ2-2 for the parts outside the CDR3, the full variable domain is ETGVTQSPTHLIKTRGQQVTLRCSSQSGHNTVSWYQQALGQGPQFIFQYYREEENGRGNFPPRFSGLQFPNYSSELNVNALELDDSALYLCASSLLRGELFFGEGSRLTVL.

The chain employs TRBV6-2 or TRBV6-3 and TRBJ1-3; unclear D gene. Between the trimmed V and J ends, which lost 2 bases and 1 base, there was a span of 12 bases. Germline values: CDR1 MNHEY, CDR2 SVGEGT. The CDR3 has 16 residues. CDR3 amino acids: CASSYTIGGSGNTIYF. The CDR3 nucleotides are TGTGCCAGCAGTTACACGATAGGCGGATCTGGAAACACCATATATTTT.

The genes are TRBV28 and TRBJ1-1; 8 bases line up with TRBD1. This CDR3 is built from 13 residues. Germline-derived CDR1 and CDR2 are MDHEN and SYDVKM. V gave up 3 bases and J gave up 3 bases; unmatched junction bases: 0. CDR3: CASSLGQDTEAFF. CDR3 nucleotides: TGTGCCAGCAGTTTGGGACAGGACACTGAAGCTTTCTTT. Together with reference TRBV28 and TRBJ1-1, the CDR3 gives the full variable domain: DVKVTQSSRYLVKRTGEKVFLECVQDMDHENMFWYRQDPGLGLRLIYFSYDVKMKEKGDIPEGYSVSREKKERFSLILESASTNQTSMYLCASSLGQDTEAFFGQGTRLTVV.

The rearrangement joins TRBV9 to TRBJ2-7, with 8 bases identical to TRBD2. From germline, CDR1 is SGDLS and CDR2 YYNGEE. The CDR3 has 14 residues. Germline trimming cut 3 bases from V and 1 base from J; bases unmatched to any gene: 3. The CDR3 region is CASSELAESYEQYF. The CDR3 region has the DNA TGTGCCAGCAGCGAACTAGCGGAATCCTACGAGCAGTACTTC.

The rearrangement joins TRBV10-1 to TRBJ2-2; D is perhaps TRBD2 (7 bases). The ends were cut back, 2 bases at V and 9 bases at J, with 16 bases in the middle. The CDR3 runs 15 residues. Germline-derived CDR1 and CDR2 are WNHNN and SYGVQD (reference sequence). The CDR3 loop is CASSERGGGPRELFF. The DNA of the CDR3 is TGCGCCAGCAGTGAGAGAGGGGGGGGTCCCCGGGAGCTGTTTTTT.

This sequence joins TRBV18 and TRBJ2-7; 12 bases align to TRBD2. CDR3 length equals 15 residues. Per germline, CDR1 KGHSH and CDR2 LQKENI. V lost 6 bases, J lost 0 bases, and 3 bases stayed unmatched. The CDR3 loop reads CASSGTSGFSYEQYF. CDR3 bases: TGTGCCAGCTCGGGGACTAGCGGGTTCTCCTACGAGCAGTACTTC. Full variable domain (rest looked up from reference TRBV18 and TRBJ2-7): NAGVMQNPRHLVRRRGQEARLRCSPMKGHSHVYWYRQLPEEGLKFMVYLQKENIIDESGMPKERFSAEFPKEGPSILRIQQVVRGDSAAYFCASSGTSGFSYEQYFGPGTRLTVT.

This clone has just a few counts. This sequence joins TRBV24-1 and TRBJ2-1; TRBD1 aligns across 8 bases. Per germline, CDR1 KGHDR and CDR2 SFDVKD. The CDR3 is 15 residues long. V was pared by 5 bases and J by 5 bases, with 7 bases of the junction left unmatched. This chain's CDR3 is CATSGRDRSHNEQFF. DNA for the CDR3: TGTGCCACCAGTGGCCGGGACAGGAGTCACAATGAGCAGTTCTTC.

The chain joins TRBV7-9 to TRBJ1-5; D is unclear. Per the germline V gene, CDR1 is SEHNR and CDR2 is FQNEAQ (reference sequence). This CDR3 is built from 13 residues. The V end lost 5 bases, the J end lost 5 bases, and 10 bases lay between the germline ends. CDR3 bases: TGTGCCAGCAGCCTCAACAGTGATCAGCCCCAGCATTTT. Protein: CASSLNSDQPQHF.

The rearrangement joins TRBV25-1 to TRBJ1-4; D gene uncertain. This CDR3 is built from 16 residues. Germline CDR1 and CDR2: MGHDK and SYGVNS. V dropped 0 bases and J dropped 8 bases, with 16 bases sitting between them. The CDR3 protein is CASSEYLAGVGEKLFF. CDR3 bases: TGTGCCAGCAGTGAATATCTAGCGGGCGTCGGGGAAAAACTGTTTTTT. Full variable domain (outside the CDR3, taken from reference TRBV25-1 and TRBJ1-4): EADIYQTPRYLVIGTGKKITLECSQTMGHDKMYWYQQDPGMELHLIHYSYGVNSTEKGDLSSESTVSRIRTEHFPLTLESARPSHTSQYLCASSEYLAGVGEKLFFGSGTQLSVL.

This chain links TRBV29-1 with TRBJ2-1, with TRBD1 as a possible D gene (5 bases). Germline loops: CDR1 SQVTM, CDR2 ANQGSEA. V shed 4 bases and J shed 4 bases, with 17 bases lying between them. This CDR3 contains 15 residues. This CDR3 reads CSVVGVDQLYNEQFF. DNA of the CDR3: TGCAGCGTTGTAGGGGTCGACCAACTGTACAATGAGCAGTTCTTC.

The V gene is TRBV29-1, the J gene TRBJ2-1; TRBD2 aligns across 8 bases. The V gene's germline CDR1 is SQVTM and CDR2 ANQGSEA. The CDR3 totals 12 residues. V was clipped by 4 bases and J by 5 bases; unmatched bases: 1. CDR3 sequence: CSVGGRHNEQFF. The CDR3 bases are TGCAGCGTTGGCGGGAGGCACAATGAGCAGTTCTTC.

The chain uses TRBV3-1 (or the pseudogene TRBV3-2) and TRBJ2-5; 10 positions match TRBD2. The CDR3 runs 17 residues. From germline, CDR1 is LGHDT and CDR2 YNNKEL (reference sequence). The J segment lost 4 bases and the V segment lost 2 bases, leaving 10 bases of the junction unmatched. DNA of the CDR3: TGTGCCAGCAGCCAACGGCTAGCGGGAGTTGGTGGAGAGACCCAGTACTTC. It translates to CASSQRLAGVGGETQYF.

The chain uses TRBV7-2 and TRBJ2-7, with D unclear. The CDR3 runs to 13 residues. Germline V lookup: CDR1 SGHTA, CDR2 FQGNSA. V was shortened by 0 bases and J by 11 bases, with 14 bases between the two germline ends. CDR3 DNA: TGTGCCAGCAGCTTAGCCTCCGGTAGTTCCAAGTACTTC. This gives the protein CASSLASGSSKYF.

This rearrangement joins TRBV7-9 to TRBJ1-6; D gene ambiguous. Germline V gene data show CDR1 as SEHNR and CDR2 as FQNEAQ (reference sequence). This CDR3 spans 14 amino acids. V lost 5 bases and J 8 bases, leaving 13 bases between the germline ends. CDR3 sequence: CASSPRDTDSPLHF. For the CDR3, the DNA is TGTGCCAGCAGCCCTCGGGATACGGATTCACCCCTCCACTTT.